This is a list of T cell receptor beta chains from one sample in a study of T cells in Graves' hyperthyroidism and ophthalmopathy. A single record per CDR3 protein comes from TCRdb applying MiXCR to the multiplex PCR reads. The sample includes 500,000 to 600,000 distinct CDR3 sequences, around 43% of them seen just once. The sample consisted of peripheral blood or thyroid tissue (not recorded which). These receptors were taken from an adult woman with Graves' disease, either hyperthyroidism or ophthalmopathy (not recorded which). Both conserved end residues are part of each CDR3. The D gene is left open where the match is weak. The size entry is marked missing in some rows and otherwise reads once, few, many or a size class.

j_gene	abundance	d_gene	v_gene	CDR3nt	CDR3aa
TRBJ1-5	few	.	TRBV28	TGTGCCAGCAGCTCCCCCGGGAGGGGCGATCAGCCCCAGCATTTT	CASSSPGRGDQPQHF
TRBJ2-5	many	.	TRBV7-9	TGTGCCAGCAGCCCCTATCCGGAGACCCAGTACTTC	CASSPYPETQYF
TRBJ1-3	.	TRBD1	TRBV13	TGTGCCAGCAGCTTCTCGACAGGGGGCGGTGACACCATATATTTT	CASSFSTGGGDTIYF
TRBJ1-2	.	TRBD1	TRBV2	TGTGCCAGCACCTCGACAGGGAACTGTGGCTACACCTTC	CASTSTGNCGYTF
TRBJ1-1	many	.	TRBV7-2	TGTGCCAGCAGCTGGAAGAAGAACACTGAAGCTTTCTTT	CASSWKKNTEAFF
TRBJ2-7	.	TRBD1	TRBV10-3	TGTGCCACGAGACAGGGTAGCTCCTACGAGCAGTACTTC	CATRQGSSYEQYF
TRBJ2-5	.	TRBD1	TRBV2	TGTGCCAGCGCATCAGGGGGCGGAGAGACCCAGTACTTC	CASASGGGETQYF
TRBJ2-7	once	.	TRBV24-1	TGTGCCACCAGTCAGGGTTACGAGCAGTACTTC	CATSQGYEQYF
TRBJ2-7	.	.	TRBV7-3	TGCGCCAGCAGCCAAGCAGGGATGTACGAGCAGTACTTC	CASSQAGMYEQYF
TRBJ2-7	.	TRBD1	TRBV29-1	TGCAGCCCGGACAGGGGGCGCGGTTACGAGCAGTACTTC	CSPDRGRGYEQYF
TRBJ2-6	.	TRBD1	TRBV7-9	TGTGCCAGCAGCTCCCCCGGGACAGGGGTGGGAAATACTGGGGCCAACGTCCTGACTTTC	CASSSPGTGVGNTGANVLTF
TRBJ1-1	.	.	TRBV7-8	TGTGCCAGCAGCTTAGACAGAAACGAAGCTTTCTTT	CASSLDRNEAFF
TRBJ1-4	.	.	TRBV7-3	TGTGCCAGCAGCTTCGGGAAAGGATTGAATGAAAAACTGTTTTTT	CASSFGKGLNEKLFF
TRBJ2-7	.	.	TRBV7-9	TGTGCCAGCAGCCCCGGGCGTATCCTTGAGGAGCAGTACTTC	CASSPGRILEEQYF
TRBJ1-4	many	.	TRBV5-5	TGTGCCAGCAGCTCGGACGCGGCTTCGGGAAAACTGTTTTTT	CASSSDAASGKLFF
TRBJ2-5	.	.	TRBV29-1	TGCAGCGTTGCGGGCCGAAACCAGTACTTC	CSVAGRNQYF
TRBJ1-2	.	.	TRBV7-9	TGTGCCAGCAGCTACAACGCGGGCTACACCTTC	CASSYNAGYTF
TRBJ1-6	.	.	TRBV25-1	TGTGCCAGCAGTGCTAGAGATCCGTGGAATTCACCCCTCCACTTT	CASSARDPWNSPLHF
TRBJ2-3	.	.	TRBV10-2	TGCGCCAGCAGTGAGGCCGGAGGCACAGATACGCAGTATTTT	CASSEAGGTDTQYF
TRBJ2-2	.	.	TRBV20-1	TGCAGTGCCAGGAAGTATGCGAACACCGGGGAGCTGTTTTTT	CSARKYANTGELFF
TRBJ2-5	.	TRBD2	TRBV20-1	TGCAGTGCCATCATTCATCCCGGGACTAGCGGCTTCGGAGAGACCCAGTACTTC	CSAIIHPGTSGFGETQYF
TRBJ1-5	.	TRBD1	TRBV4-1	TGCGCCAGCAGCCAAAGGCCGGGACAGGGCCTCAATCAGCCCCAGCATTTT	CASSQRPGQGLNQPQHF
TRBJ1-1	many	.	TRBV4-2	TGTGCCAGCAGCCAAGGTGACGGGGTGGGCACTGAAGCTTTCTTT	CASSQGDGVGTEAFF
TRBJ2-2	many	.	TRBV2	TGTGCCAGCGATGGAGGACAGAACACCGGGGAGCTGTTTTTT	CASDGGQNTGELFF
TRBJ1-3	many	.	TRBV29-1	TGCAGCGTTGTGGGGGCTGGAAACACCATATATTTT	CSVVGAGNTIYF
TRBJ1-1	many	.	TRBV2	TGTGCCACAATCGAGAAGGGGTTCTACACTGAAGCTTTCTTT	CATIEKGFYTEAFF
TRBJ2-5	many	.	TRBV6-5	TGTGCCGCAGGGGAAGAGACCCAGTACTTC	CAAGEETQYF
TRBJ2-5	once	.	TRBV7-9	TGTGCCAGCAGCCCGGAGGGAGTGGAGACCCAGTACTTC	CASSPEGVETQYF
TRBJ2-2	.	.	TRBV7-3	TGTGCCAGCAGCTTAACGGGGACCGCAGGCGGCGGGGAGCTGTTTTTT	CASSLTGTAGGGELFF
TRBJ2-6	.	.	TRBV7-2	TGTGCCAGCAGCTTAACCAGCAGCTCTGGGGCCAACGTCCTGACTTTC	CASSLTSSSGANVLTF
TRBJ2-5	.	.	TRBV25-1	TGTGCCAGCAGTGCTTTCCTCCAAGAGACCCAGTACTTC	CASSAFLQETQYF
TRBJ1-5	many	.	TRBV7-2	TGTGCCAGCAGCCCCCTCGGGACTCCTGATAGCAATCAGCCCCAGCATTTT	CASSPLGTPDSNQPQHF
TRBJ2-7	few	.	TRBV5-5	TGTGCCAGCAGCTTGGGAGGGGGGCTCGGAGGCGAGCAGTACTTC	CASSLGGGLGGEQYF
TRBJ1-5	many	TRBD1	TRBV10-3	TGTGCCATCAGTGCGCAGGGGGCGAATCAGCCCCAGCATTTT	CAISAQGANQPQHF
TRBJ1-4	.	.	TRBV15	TGTGCCACCAGCAGAGAGGCTGACCAGGTTAATGAAAAACTGTTTTTT	CATSREADQVNEKLFF
TRBJ2-2	.	TRBD2	TRBV7-3	TGTGCCAGCAGCTCGTCAAGCGGGAGAGACACCGGGGAGCTGTTTTTT	CASSSSSGRDTGELFF
TRBJ1-5	many	.	TRBV29-1	TGCAGCGTTGTTGTTAGTGGGCAGTTCAATCAGCCCCAGCATTTT	CSVVVSGQFNQPQHF
TRBJ2-2	many	.	TRBV5-1	TGCGCCAGCACCGCGAACACCGGGGAGCTGTTTTTT	CASTANTGELFF
TRBJ1-6	.	.	TRBV30	TGTGCCTGGAGTGTGGAACCACCCCTCCACTTT	CAWSVEPPLHF
TRBJ2-2	.	.	TRBV4-3	TGCGCCAGCAGCCAACTCCCGGGTGCCGGGGAGCTGTTTTTT	CASSQLPGAGELFF
TRBJ2-7	.	TRBD2	TRBV5-7	TGTGCCAGCAGCTCATTACTGGGACCGGGACTAGCGGATGCCTACGAGCAGTACTTC	CASSSLLGPGLADAYEQYF
TRBJ1-2	.	.	TRBV4-3	TGCGCCAGCAGCCAAACTCGGGGGGCATATGGCTACACCTTC	CASSQTRGAYGYTF
TRBJ2-7	few	TRBD2	TRBV7-9	TGTGCCAGCAGCTTAGGGAGCGGGACTCTCTACGAGCAGTACTTC	CASSLGSGTLYEQYF
TRBJ2-7	.	.	TRBV28	TGTGCCAGCATCCAAGGGAAGACCTACGAGCAGTACTTC	CASIQGKTYEQYF
TRBJ2-6	.	TRBD2	TRBV5-1	TGCGCCAGCAGCAATCAGGGAGGGGTCCTGACTTTC	CASSNQGGVLTF
TRBJ1-1	many	.	TRBV20-1	TGCAGTGCTCTACAGGACCCGAACACTGAAGCTTTCTTT	CSALQDPNTEAFF
TRBJ2-7	once	.	TRBV11-2	TGTGCCAGCAGCTCTCGGGGGCTAGCGGAATACGAGCAGTACTTC	CASSSRGLAEYEQYF
TRBJ2-7	.	.	TRBV4-1	TGCGCCAGCAGCCAACTAGATATGGGCTTTACTTCTTACGAGCAGTACTTC	CASSQLDMGFTSYEQYF
TRBJ2-7	.	TRBD1	TRBV10-3	TGTGCCATCAGTACGGCGGGGACAGGGGGCAGCTACGAGCAGTACTTC	CAISTAGTGGSYEQYF
TRBJ2-2	many	TRBD2	TRBV24-1	TGTGCCACCAGTGTTGGCGGGAGGAGCAGCGGGGAGCTGTTTTTT	CATSVGGRSSGELFF
TRBJ2-7	.	TRBD1	TRBV29-1	TGCAGCGTTGAAGTCACAGGGGCCTACTACGAGCAGTACTTC	CSVEVTGAYYEQYF
TRBJ1-2	many	.	TRBV15	TGTGCCACCAGCAGATGGGGAGGAGTCGGCTATGGCTACACCTTC	CATSRWGGVGYGYTF
TRBJ1-6	few	.	TRBV7-6	TGTGCCAGCAGCTTAGCGAGGACATTCGGGGGTCCTTCACCCCTCCACTTT	CASSLARTFGGPSPLHF
TRBJ2-5	many	.	TRBV4-3	TGCGCCAGCAGCCAAGAAACCCTTGTCGGGACCCAGTACTTC	CASSQETLVGTQYF
TRBJ1-1	.	.	TRBV19	TGTGCCAGTAGTCAAGTTGCCGAGGGGATTGAAGCTTTCTTT	CASSQVAEGIEAFF
TRBJ2-6	few	.	TRBV19	TGTGCCAGTATGAACTACAGGGCCAACGTCCTGACTTTC	CASMNYRANVLTF
TRBJ2-6	many	.	TRBV7-9	TGTGCCAGCAGCTTAGGGGCAGACTCTGGGGCCAACGTCCTGACTTTC	CASSLGADSGANVLTF
TRBJ2-5	.	.	TRBV20-1	TGCAGTGCTAGTCCCAGCGGACAAGAGACCCAGTACTTC	CSASPSGQETQYF
TRBJ1-4	many	TRBD1	TRBV7-6	TGTGCCAGCAGCGAACCGGGACAGACTAATGAAAAACTGTTTTTT	CASSEPGQTNEKLFF